This TCR beta chain appears in the sequencing data of a study of T cells in Graves' hyperthyroidism and ophthalmopathy. At the level of the study: Before treatment of any kind, peripheral blood was taken at initial diagnosis. Study-wide results and limits: Ophthalmopathy and stable hyperthyroidism were separated by a 13 V-J model.

What was amplified from RNA transcripts were TCR beta CDR3 regions. The HTBI primer set drove a first-round RT-PCR of the TCR CDR3. A single record per CDR3 protein comes from TCRdb applying MiXCR to the multiplex PCR reads. The top ten hold around 3.5% of the sample, which has roughly 650,000 distinct CDR3 sequences, roughly a sixth seen once. Germline CDR1 and CDR2: SGHDT and YYEEEE. Trimming took off 4 bases at V and 7 bases at J, with 14 bases between the two ends. This CDR3 spans 14 amino acids. This clonotype was seen at least ten times. Its antigen is undetermined. Material: blood. The chain combines TRBV5-6 with TRBJ2-2; the D gene is possibly TRBD1 (5 bases). The sequence was obtained from a middle-aged woman with Graves' ophthalmopathy. The CDR3 DNA follows: TGTGCCAGCAGCATCCGACAGCAAATCGGGGAGCTGTTTTTT. Protein product: CASSIRQQIGELFF.